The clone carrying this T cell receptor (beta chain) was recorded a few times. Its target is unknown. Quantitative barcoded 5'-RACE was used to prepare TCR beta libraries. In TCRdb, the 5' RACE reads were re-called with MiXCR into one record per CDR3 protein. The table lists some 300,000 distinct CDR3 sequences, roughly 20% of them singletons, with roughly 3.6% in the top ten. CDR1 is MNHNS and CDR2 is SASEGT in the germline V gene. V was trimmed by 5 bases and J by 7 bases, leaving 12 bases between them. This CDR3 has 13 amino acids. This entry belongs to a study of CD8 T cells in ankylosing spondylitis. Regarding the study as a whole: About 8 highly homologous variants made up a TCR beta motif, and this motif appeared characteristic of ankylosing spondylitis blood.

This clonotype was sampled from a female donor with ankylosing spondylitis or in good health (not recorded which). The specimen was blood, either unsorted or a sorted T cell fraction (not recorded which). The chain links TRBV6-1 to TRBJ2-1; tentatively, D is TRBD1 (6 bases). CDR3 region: CASSRGNSNEQFF. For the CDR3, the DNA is TGTGCCAGCAGTAGGGGGAATTCGAATGAGCAGTTCTTC.